The 18 T cell receptor beta chains below all came from one sample that was sequenced in a study of blood T cells in healthy people across ages. Sample-barcoded 5' priming and a J-beta primer mix drove a second PCR of roughly 7 to 11 cycles. TCRdb independently ran MiXCR on the 5' RACE reads; one entry per CDR3 protein. The sample lists about a million distinct CDR3 sequences; about two fifths were seen once. Sequencing used blood. Receptor source: a man younger than 35 in good health.

The rearrangement uses TRBV27 and TRBJ1-2; D possibly corresponds to TRBD1 (5 bases). V was shortened by 5 bases and J by 3 bases, with 13 bases between the two germline ends. CDR3 length: 14 residues. Germline assignment: CDR1 MNHEY and CDR2 SMNVEV (reference sequence). CDR3 in amino acids: CASSIPTEYYGYTF. The CDR3 DNA reads as TGTGCCAGCAGTATACCGACAGAATACTATGGCTACACCTTC.

The chain is built from TRBV20-1 and TRBJ1-2, with 8 bases identical to TRBD1. The CDR3 is 13 amino acids. After removal of 4 bases from V and 14 bases from J, the junction contained 15 bases not matched to a gene. CDR1 DFQATT and CDR2 SNEGSKA come from the germline V gene (reference sequence). The CDR3 nucleotides read TGCAGTGCTAAAGGGACAGGAGGGCTTGTAGATACCTTC. It translates to CSAKGTGGLVDTF.

The chain joins TRBV11-2 to TRBJ2-1; 7 bases line up with TRBD1. Germline V CDR1 and CDR2: SGHAT, FQNNGV. Trimming cost V 3 bases and J 5 bases; bases outside gene matches: 22. The CDR3 loop spans 20 amino acids. Here the CDR3 DNA reads TGTGCCAGCAGCTTTAAAGTTTTGATATATGGGGACAGCGCCGACAATGAGCAGTTCTTC. Protein: CASSFKVLIYGDSADNEQFF.

Points on this clonotype: Since the CDR3 does not end with the conserved phenylalanine or tryptophan, this likely comes from a read error. The chain combines TRBV12-3 or TRBV12-4 with TRBJ1-5, with D unclear. There are 13 residues in the CDR3. Trimming removed 6 bases at V and 1 base at J, with 7 bases between. This CDR3 is CASSSDSNQPQHL. The CDR3, as DNA: TGTGCCAGCAGCTCGGACAGCAATCAGCCCCAGCATTTG.

CDR3 bases: TGTGCCAGCAGTCAAAGAGCCAATGAGCAGTACTTC. Its translation is CASSQRANEQYF. The chain links TRBV27 to TRBJ2-5; D gene unclear. Germline V gene data show CDR1 as MNHEY and CDR2 as SMNVEV (reference sequence). CDR3 size: 12 residues. Trimming took off 5 bases at V and 11 bases at J, with 15 bases between the two ends.

This clonotype showed up just a few times. The J gene is TRBJ1-2, the V gene TRBV6-6; unclear D gene. The CDR3 length is 17 residues. Germline V gene lookup returns CDR1 MNHNY and CDR2 SVGAGI (reference sequence). The V and J ends lost 6 bases and 4 bases respectively, with 24 bases between them. The CDR3 DNA reads TGTGCCAGCAGAAGACCCGGAGGGCGCGAGAGCTCCTATGGCTACACCTTC. Residues: CASRRPGGRESSYGYTF.

This chain links TRBV2 with TRBJ2-3, with a tentative D call TRBD2 (5 bases). The CDR3 spans 13 residues. CDR1 is SNHLY, CDR2 FYNNEI, per germline. V shed 6 bases and J shed 2 bases, with 9 bases lying between them. CDR3 sequence: CASSADFTDTQYF. In DNA, the CDR3 is TGTGCCAGCAGCGCGGACTTCACAGATACGCAGTATTTT. Full variable domain (rest looked up from reference TRBV2 and TRBJ2-3): EPEVTQTPSHQVTQMGQEVILRCVPISNHLYFYWYRQILGQKVEFLVSFYNNEISEKSEIFDDQFSVERPDGSNFTLKIRSTKLEDSAMYFCASSADFTDTQYFGPGTRLTVL.

This clonotype has only a few counts. The chain is built from TRBV4-3 and TRBJ2-5; a weak D match, TRBD2 (5 bases). Germline CDR1 is LGHNA and CDR2 is YSLEER. V was clipped by 0 bases and J by 2 bases, with 16 bases between them. This CDR3 has 17 residues. Written as DNA, the CDR3 is TGCGCCAGCAGCCAAGAAAAACCTGCCGGGGAACAAGAGACCCAGTACTTC. Its protein is CASSQEKPAGEQETQYF.

The chain has TRBV27 and TRBJ2-7; 7 positions match TRBD1. The CDR3 has 15 residues. The V and J ends lost 7 bases and 3 bases, in that order; junction bases with no gene match: 12. Germline values: CDR1 MNHEY, CDR2 SMNVEV (reference sequence). This CDR3 is CASKTFITGVYEQYF. The CDR3 nucleotides are TGTGCCAGCAAAACTTTCATAACAGGGGTCTACGAGCAGTACTTC.

This clonotype was observed at least ten times. CDR3 in DNA: TGTGCTAGTGGTTTGACAATGGACAGGAGCTCCTACAATGAGCAGTTCTTC. This codes for CASGLTMDRSSYNEQFF. The chain combines TRBV12-5 with TRBJ2-1; 7 bases are shared with TRBD1. Germline CDR1 LGHNT, CDR2 FRNRAP. The CDR3 has 17 residues. J gave up 0 bases and V 2 bases, and 7 bases lay outside the gene matches.

The chain couples TRBV7-8 to TRBJ2-7; 7 bases agree with TRBD1. CDR3 length: 14 amino acids. The V and J ends lost 4 bases and 2 bases, in that order; junction bases with no gene match: 5. Germline V CDR1 and CDR2: SGHVS, FQNEAQ. The CDR3 nucleotides are TGTGCCAGCAGCTCCCAGACAGGGACCTACGAGCAGTACTTC. The encoded protein is CASSSQTGTYEQYF.

CDR3 coding DNA: TGTGCCAGCAGTTTATTTCGCAATCAGCCCCAGCATTTT. Its translation is CASSLFRNQPQHF. The genes are TRBV27 and TRBJ1-5; D not resolved. The germline V and J ends were trimmed by 1 base and 2 bases, with 3 bases remaining between them. Germline V gene sequence: CDR1 MNHEY, CDR2 SMNVEV (reference sequence). The CDR3 sequence is 13 residues long.

This clonotype was seen only a few times. J is TRBJ2-1 and V is TRBV5-1; 11 bases line up with TRBD2. J was trimmed by 10 bases and V by 0 bases; bases with no gene match: 6. This CDR3 region has 15 residues. Germline values: CDR1 SGHRS, CDR2 YFSETQ. The CDR3 protein is CASSLAVSSGGEQFF. The CDR3 DNA follows: TGCGCCAGCAGCTTGGCCGTTTCTAGCGGGGGGGAGCAGTTCTTC.

The CDR3 DNA follows: TGCGCCAGCAGCCAACCACAGGGCCAGGGACAGCCCCAGCATTTT. As protein: CASSQPQGQGQPQHF. The V call is TRBV4-1, the J call TRBJ1-5, with D maybe TRBD1 (6 bases). The CDR3 has 15 residues. Germline CDR1 and CDR2: MGHRA and YSYEKL. The ends were cut back, 2 bases at V and 7 bases at J, with 15 bases in the middle.

The gene calls are TRBV20-1 and TRBJ2-5; D possibly uses TRBD1 or TRBD2 (5 bases each). The length of the CDR3 is 15 residues. Germline CDR1 is DFQATT and CDR2 is SNEGSKA (reference sequence). V was cut by 6 bases and J by 11 bases, with 28 bases left in between. In DNA form, the CDR3 reads TGCAGTGCGGAATATCCGGGACCCTGGTACAATGAGCAGTACTTC. It is translated as CSAEYPGPWYNEQYF.

The CDR3, as DNA: TGTGCCAGCAGCCGCGAGGGGGACTACAATGAGCAGTTCTTC. Protein product: CASSREGDYNEQFF. V is TRBV4-2 and J is TRBJ2-1; D may be TRBD1 (6 bases). V was pared by 4 bases and J by 3 bases, with 10 bases between. The germline V gene has CDR1 LGHNA and CDR2 YNFKEQ. The CDR3 loop spans 14 amino acids.

V gene TRBV20-1 combines with J gene TRBJ1-1, with D perhaps matching TRBD1 (5 bases). CDR3 length equals 13 residues. The germline V gene has CDR1 DFQATT and CDR2 SNEGSKA (reference sequence). Trimming cost V 3 bases and J 5 bases, with 13 bases left between them. The CDR3 nucleotides read TGCAGTGCTAGGGGAGGGGCGAAGACTGAAGCTTTCTTT. It codes for CSARGGAKTEAFF.

This clonotype was seen a few times. The chain combines TRBV12-3 or TRBV12-4 with TRBJ1-1; 8 bases map to TRBD1. V trimming: 5 bases; J trimming: 2 bases; junction bases outside the gene matches: 4. The CDR3 is 14 residues long. The CDR3 DNA reads as TGTGCCAGCAGTGGACAGGGTCGAAACACTGAAGCTTTCTTT. It codes for CASSGQGRNTEAFF.